This T cell receptor (beta chain) was identified during a study of shared clonotypes between healthy human individuals. Turning to the study itself: In total, the donors were a couple of women and a few men aged 18 to 49. The study's findings and limits: Naive subsets usually exceeded memory subsets in estimated richness.

On this clone: Antigen: not known.

This CDR3 spans 13 amino acids. The germline gives CDR1 SQVTM, CDR2 ANQGSEA. Method: immunoSEQ multiplex PCR; TCRdb's copy keeps in-frame clones and lacks some. The sample has more than 2,000,000 clones, around nine tenths seen once. The sequence came from a man between 18 and 29 years old in good health. The material sequenced was naive CD4+ T cells sorted from blood. The subset denotes: CD45RA+ positively selected. The chain has TRBV29-1 and TRBJ2-3; a possible D gene is TRBD2 (5 bases). As DNA, the CDR3 is TGCGGATCCCGCGGGCTATACACAGATACGCAGTATTTT. Encoded protein: CGSRGLYTDTQYF.